These 27 T cell receptor beta chains share one sample of origin, sequenced in a study of blood T cell repertoires in COVID-19. Only in-frame clones appear in the TCRdb table, and some are missing; sequencing was by immunoSEQ multiplex PCR. The sample lists about 100,000 clones; approximately 84% were seen once. The sample consisted of peripheral blood. These TCRs come from a man aged 60 to 75 with acute or convalescent COVID-19.

The CDR3 region is CASRDEGEGTQETQYF. CDR3 coding DNA: TGCGCCAGCAGGGACGAGGGGGAGGGCACCCAAGAGACCCAGTACTTC. The V and J genes are TRBV10-2 and TRBJ2-5, with D perhaps matching TRBD2 (7 bases). The V end lost 6 bases, the J end lost 1 base, and 18 bases lay between the germline ends. The CDR3 has 16 residues. CDR1 and CDR2 from the germline V gene are WSHSY and SAAADI.

The genes are TRBV7-8 and TRBJ2-7; D perhaps matches TRBD1 (6 bases). Germline CDR1 reads SGHVS; CDR2 reads FQNEAQ. CDR3 length: 16 residues. Deletions cut 1 base from V and 0 bases from J, with 13 bases between. CDR3 loop: CASSLVQGPYSYEQYF. CDR3 in DNA: TGTGCCAGCAGCTTAGTACAGGGCCCTTACTCCTACGAGCAGTACTTC.

The chain couples TRBV7-2 to TRBJ1-1, with D perhaps matching TRBD1 (5 bases). The CDR3 spans 15 residues. Germline values: CDR1 SGHTA, CDR2 FQGNSA. Trimming pared 1 base from V and 5 bases from J, leaving 14 bases between. CDR3 in DNA: TGTGCCAGCAGCTTAGGCCCCAGGGATTATACTGAAGCTTTCTTT. Its protein product is CASSLGPRDYTEAFF.

The V gene is TRBV7-9, the J gene TRBJ2-5, with 10 bases identical to TRBD1. Trimming cost V 0 bases and J 3 bases; bases outside gene matches: 7. The CDR3 consists of 17 residues. Germline V gene data show CDR1 as SEHNR and CDR2 as FQNEAQ (reference sequence). As DNA, the CDR3 is TGTGCCAGCAGCTTAGCCAATTTTGGACAGGGGGAAGAGACCCAGTACTTC. Translation: CASSLANFGQGEETQYF. Full variable domain (rest looked up from reference TRBV7-9 and TRBJ2-5): DTGVSQNPRHKITKRGQNVTFRCDPISEHNRLYWYRQTLGQGPEFLTYFQNEAQLEKSRLLSDRFSAERPKGSFSTLEIQRTEQGDSAMYLCASSLANFGQGEETQYFGPGTRLLVL.

This chain connects TRBV10-2 to TRBJ1-1; 9 bases are shared with TRBD1. The CDR3 contains 14 residues. Germline trimming cut 6 bases from V and 0 bases from J; bases unmatched to any gene: 2. The V gene's germline CDR1 is WSHSY and CDR2 SAAADI. This chain's CDR3 is CASRGQGMNTEAFF. The CDR3 DNA is TGCGCCAGCAGAGGACAGGGGATGAACACTGAAGCTTTCTTT.

This chain connects TRBV28 to TRBJ2-7; 13 bases fit TRBD2. The CDR3 length is 17 residues. Germline V gene data show CDR1 as MDHEN and CDR2 as SYDVKM. The J segment lost 3 bases and the V segment lost 6 bases, leaving 11 bases of the junction unmatched. Here the CDR3 reads CASSQTSRLAGGYEQYF. The CDR3 region has the DNA TGTGCCAGCAGCCAAACGTCTCGACTAGCGGGAGGCTACGAGCAGTACTTC.

This clone has more than one count but fewer than ten. The chain couples TRBV19 to TRBJ1-1; 9 positions match TRBD1. The CDR3 runs to 14 residues. CDR1 is LNHDA and CDR2 is SQIVND in the germline V gene (reference sequence). The ends lost 6 bases at V and 3 bases at J; junction bases unmatched: 5. The CDR3 loop reads CASRLWDRDTEAFF. The DNA of the CDR3 is TGTGCCAGTAGGTTGTGGGACAGGGACACTGAAGCTTTCTTT. Supplemented by reference TRBV19 and TRBJ1-1, the full variable domain reads DGGITQSPKYLFRKEGQNVTLSCEQNLNHDAMYWYRQDPGQGLRLIYYSQIVNDFQKGDIAEGYSVSREKKESFPLTVTSAQKNPTAFYLCASRLWDRDTEAFFGQGTRLTVV.

This chain joins TRBV10-1 and TRBJ2-1; 13 bases line up with TRBD2. The CDR3 loop spans 15 amino acids. Looked up from germline, CDR1 is WNHNN and CDR2 is SYGVQD (reference sequence). V shed 5 bases, J shed 9 bases, and the junction held 7 bases outside the gene matches. CDR3 nucleotide sequence: TGCGCCAGCAGTCTTACTAGCGGGGGGGCCGGTGAGCAGTTCTTC. Protein sequence: CASSLTSGGAGEQFF.

The chain has TRBV29-1 and TRBJ2-1, with 8 bases that match TRBD2. Unmatched junction bases numbered 12, after V lost 6 bases and J lost 8 bases. Germline CDR1 SQVTM, CDR2 ANQGSEA. This CDR3 spans 14 amino acids. CDR3 coding DNA: TGCAGCGTACCGGGACTAGGAGTTAGTGATGAGCAGTTCTTC. This sequence encodes CSVPGLGVSDEQFF.

The chain combines TRBV6-1 with TRBJ2-3; 7 bases agree with TRBD2. The CDR3 totals 18 residues. The junction had 15 bases not matched to a gene; V was cut back by 4 bases and J by 2 bases. From germline, CDR1 is MNHNS and CDR2 SASEGT. The CDR3, as DNA: TGTGCCAGCAGTGCCGTGGGAGGGCTAACCTCAGACACAGATACGCAGTATTTT. It specifies CASSAVGGLTSDTDTQYF.

V gene TRBV6-5 combines with J gene TRBJ2-1; 9 nucleotides align to TRBD1. V dropped 6 bases and J dropped 1; count of bases not matched to a gene: 4. Germline loops: CDR1 MNHEY, CDR2 SVGAGI. The CDR3 sequence is 15 residues long. The chain's CDR3 is CASSDRGGSYNEQFF. The CDR3 DNA reads as TGTGCCAGCAGCGACAGGGGGGGATCCTACAATGAGCAGTTCTTC.

The V gene is TRBV3-1 (or the pseudogene TRBV3-2), the J gene TRBJ2-7; 9 nucleotides align to TRBD2. CDR1 and CDR2 from the germline V gene are LGHDT and YNNKEL (reference sequence). The trim removed 5 bases at V and 3 bases at J, leaving 5 bases unmatched. The CDR3 is 14 residues long. CDR3 amino acids: CASSYPAGGYEQYF. The CDR3 nucleotides read TGTGCCAGCAGCTATCCAGCGGGGGGCTACGAGCAGTACTTC.

The chain has TRBV5-1 and TRBJ2-5, with TRBD2 matching 8 bases. Germline CDR1 is SGHRS and CDR2 is YFSETQ. The ends lost 0 bases at V and 5 bases at J; junction bases unmatched: 6. The CDR3 is 15 residues long. CDR3 amino acids: CASSLAGGRHETQYF. In nucleotides, the CDR3 is TGCGCCAGCAGCTTGGCGGGCGGGAGGCATGAGACCCAGTACTTC.

V is TRBV3-1 (or the pseudogene TRBV3-2) and J is TRBJ2-1, with a weak D call TRBD1 (5 bases). CDR3 length: 14 residues. V lost 1 base and J lost 4, with 8 bases in between. Germline values: CDR1 LGHDT, CDR2 YNNKEL (reference sequence). For the CDR3, the DNA is TGTGCCAGCAGCCAAGGAAGGGGTTACAATGAGCAGTTCTTC. Protein sequence: CASSQGRGYNEQFF.

This clone was picked up a small number of times. The chain carries TRBV7-2 and TRBJ2-3; possibly TRBD2 for D (7 bases). CDR3 size: 13 residues. The germline V gene has CDR1 SGHTA and CDR2 FQGNSA. Trimming pared 5 bases from V and 13 bases from J, leaving 19 bases between. The CDR3, as DNA: TGTGCCAGCAGCCGTCCGATGTCGGGGGGCAAGTATTTT. This codes for CASSRPMSGGKYF. The full variable domain, rest sourced from reference TRBV7-2 and TRBJ2-3, is GAGVSQSPSNKVTEKGKDVELRCDPISGHTALYWYRQSLGQGLEFLIYFQGNSAPDKSGLPSDRFSAERTGGSVSTLTIQRTQQEDSAVYLCASSRPMSGGKYFGPGTRLTVL.

This clone was recorded at least ten times. The chain recombines TRBV3-1 (or the pseudogene TRBV3-2) with TRBJ1-1, with 7 bases lining up with TRBD1. The V gene's germline CDR1 is LGHDT and CDR2 YNNKEL (reference sequence). Trimming at V came to 1 base and at J to 4 bases, leaving 6 bases not matched to a gene. The CDR3 has 15 amino acids. The CDR3 loop reads CASSQGSYRGTEAFF. The CDR3 bases are TGTGCCAGCAGCCAAGGGAGTTACAGGGGCACTGAAGCTTTCTTT.

The chain joins TRBV7-2 to TRBJ1-6, with TRBD1 identical over 9 bases. Germline loops: CDR1 SGHTA, CDR2 FQGNSA. The CDR3 sequence is 15 residues long. V shed 5 bases and J 6 bases; nucleotides not matched to a gene: 5. The CDR3 here is CASSPGQGGNSPLHF. The DNA of the CDR3 is TGTGCCAGCAGCCCGGGACAGGGTGGTAATTCACCCCTCCACTTT.

V usage is TRBV6-5 and J usage is TRBJ1-6; D gene unclear. Germline V gives CDR1 MNHEY, CDR2 SVGAGI. The CDR3 extends over 15 amino acids. V lost 2 bases and J lost 1, with 6 bases in between. In nucleotides, the CDR3 is TGTGCCAGCAGTTACGAGGGTTCCTATAATTCACCCCTCCACTTT. Protein product: CASSYEGSYNSPLHF.

There are a few counts of this clone. The chain has TRBV10-1 and TRBJ2-7; D ambiguous. This CDR3 spans 12 amino acids. Trimming shortened V by 2 bases and J by 6 bases, and 8 bases separated the two germline ends. Germline V gives CDR1 WNHNN, CDR2 SYGVQD (reference sequence). The CDR3 nucleotides are TGCGCCAGCAGTGAGACTGTCGGCGAGCAGTACTTC. Translated, it gives CASSETVGEQYF.

The V call is TRBV11-3, the J call TRBJ2-3, with D unresolved. The CDR3 is made up of 13 amino acids. V dropped 5 bases and J dropped 8 bases, with 14 bases sitting between them. Per germline, CDR1 SGHNT and CDR2 YENEEA. CDR3 DNA: TGTGCCAGCAGCCCGTGGAGCTACGGTACGCAGTATTTT. It specifies CASSPWSYGTQYF.

CDR3 in amino acids: CASGFTGTSGSNEQFF. DNA for the CDR3: TGTGCTAGTGGTTTTACCGGGACTAGCGGGAGCAATGAGCAGTTCTTC. The V and J genes are TRBV12-5 and TRBJ2-1; 14 nucleotides align to TRBD2. The CDR3 runs to 16 residues. The junction had 4 bases not matched to a gene; V was cut back by 3 bases and J by 6 bases. Germline V gene data show CDR1 as LGHNT and CDR2 as FRNRAP.

The chain combines TRBV7-2 with TRBJ2-7, with TRBD1 matching over 8 bases. Germline V gene data show CDR1 as SGHTA and CDR2 as FQGNSA. J lost 5 bases, V lost 4 bases, and 7 bases had no gene match. There are 14 residues in the CDR3. Here the CDR3 reads CASSSRTGLDEQYF. The CDR3 DNA is TGTGCCAGCAGCTCAAGGACAGGGCTCGACGAGCAGTACTTC.

V gene TRBV5-6 combines with J gene TRBJ1-1; unclear D gene. Germline CDR1 is SGHDT and CDR2 is YYEEEE. V was pared by 2 bases and J by 1 base, with 3 bases between. The CDR3 contains 12 residues. The CDR3 loop is CASSFGNTEAFF. CDR3 coding DNA: TGTGCCAGCAGCTTCGGGAACACTGAAGCTTTCTTT.

The genes are TRBV6-2 or TRBV6-3 and TRBJ2-5, with 9 bases identical to TRBD2. The ends lost 2 bases at V and 1 base at J; junction bases unmatched: 2. The CDR3 spans 15 residues. Germline V gives CDR1 MNHEY, CDR2 SVGEGT. The DNA for the CDR3 is TGTGCCAGCAGTTACAGCGGGGGGTTCCAAGAGACCCAGTACTTC. Amino acid sequence: CASSYSGGFQETQYF.

The chain combines TRBV13 with TRBJ2-3, with D possibly TRBD2 on 6 matching bases. CDR3 length equals 19 residues. Between the trimmed V and J ends, which lost 2 bases and 1 base, there was a span of 22 bases. Germline-derived CDR1 and CDR2 are PRHDT and FYEKMQ (reference sequence). The CDR3, as DNA: TGTGCCAGCAGCTTATTTTTCTTGTCGGGGGATCTTGGCACAGATACGCAGTATTTT. Its translation: CASSLFFLSGDLGTDTQYF.

This chain joins TRBV19 and TRBJ1-5, with TRBD1 as a possible D gene (6 bases). V dropped 2 bases and J dropped 6 bases, with 8 bases sitting between them. The CDR3 has 13 amino acids. Germline V gene sequence: CDR1 LNHDA, CDR2 SQIVND (reference sequence). Here the CDR3 reads CASSIQGLQPQHF. The CDR3 DNA sequence: TGTGCCAGTAGTATACAGGGGCTTCAGCCCCAGCATTTT.

Notes on this clone: One end of the junction does not line up with germline, which may come from a read error. The J gene is TRBJ1-1, the V gene TRBV7-7, with a weak D call TRBD1 (6 bases). From germline, CDR1 is SSHAT and CDR2 FNYEAQ (reference sequence). The CDR3 is made up of 16 amino acids. CDR3 nucleotide sequence: TGTGCTAGCAGCTTACCAATTGGGGGCAGGCACACTGAAGCTTTCTTT. Translated: CASSLPIGGRHTEAFF.